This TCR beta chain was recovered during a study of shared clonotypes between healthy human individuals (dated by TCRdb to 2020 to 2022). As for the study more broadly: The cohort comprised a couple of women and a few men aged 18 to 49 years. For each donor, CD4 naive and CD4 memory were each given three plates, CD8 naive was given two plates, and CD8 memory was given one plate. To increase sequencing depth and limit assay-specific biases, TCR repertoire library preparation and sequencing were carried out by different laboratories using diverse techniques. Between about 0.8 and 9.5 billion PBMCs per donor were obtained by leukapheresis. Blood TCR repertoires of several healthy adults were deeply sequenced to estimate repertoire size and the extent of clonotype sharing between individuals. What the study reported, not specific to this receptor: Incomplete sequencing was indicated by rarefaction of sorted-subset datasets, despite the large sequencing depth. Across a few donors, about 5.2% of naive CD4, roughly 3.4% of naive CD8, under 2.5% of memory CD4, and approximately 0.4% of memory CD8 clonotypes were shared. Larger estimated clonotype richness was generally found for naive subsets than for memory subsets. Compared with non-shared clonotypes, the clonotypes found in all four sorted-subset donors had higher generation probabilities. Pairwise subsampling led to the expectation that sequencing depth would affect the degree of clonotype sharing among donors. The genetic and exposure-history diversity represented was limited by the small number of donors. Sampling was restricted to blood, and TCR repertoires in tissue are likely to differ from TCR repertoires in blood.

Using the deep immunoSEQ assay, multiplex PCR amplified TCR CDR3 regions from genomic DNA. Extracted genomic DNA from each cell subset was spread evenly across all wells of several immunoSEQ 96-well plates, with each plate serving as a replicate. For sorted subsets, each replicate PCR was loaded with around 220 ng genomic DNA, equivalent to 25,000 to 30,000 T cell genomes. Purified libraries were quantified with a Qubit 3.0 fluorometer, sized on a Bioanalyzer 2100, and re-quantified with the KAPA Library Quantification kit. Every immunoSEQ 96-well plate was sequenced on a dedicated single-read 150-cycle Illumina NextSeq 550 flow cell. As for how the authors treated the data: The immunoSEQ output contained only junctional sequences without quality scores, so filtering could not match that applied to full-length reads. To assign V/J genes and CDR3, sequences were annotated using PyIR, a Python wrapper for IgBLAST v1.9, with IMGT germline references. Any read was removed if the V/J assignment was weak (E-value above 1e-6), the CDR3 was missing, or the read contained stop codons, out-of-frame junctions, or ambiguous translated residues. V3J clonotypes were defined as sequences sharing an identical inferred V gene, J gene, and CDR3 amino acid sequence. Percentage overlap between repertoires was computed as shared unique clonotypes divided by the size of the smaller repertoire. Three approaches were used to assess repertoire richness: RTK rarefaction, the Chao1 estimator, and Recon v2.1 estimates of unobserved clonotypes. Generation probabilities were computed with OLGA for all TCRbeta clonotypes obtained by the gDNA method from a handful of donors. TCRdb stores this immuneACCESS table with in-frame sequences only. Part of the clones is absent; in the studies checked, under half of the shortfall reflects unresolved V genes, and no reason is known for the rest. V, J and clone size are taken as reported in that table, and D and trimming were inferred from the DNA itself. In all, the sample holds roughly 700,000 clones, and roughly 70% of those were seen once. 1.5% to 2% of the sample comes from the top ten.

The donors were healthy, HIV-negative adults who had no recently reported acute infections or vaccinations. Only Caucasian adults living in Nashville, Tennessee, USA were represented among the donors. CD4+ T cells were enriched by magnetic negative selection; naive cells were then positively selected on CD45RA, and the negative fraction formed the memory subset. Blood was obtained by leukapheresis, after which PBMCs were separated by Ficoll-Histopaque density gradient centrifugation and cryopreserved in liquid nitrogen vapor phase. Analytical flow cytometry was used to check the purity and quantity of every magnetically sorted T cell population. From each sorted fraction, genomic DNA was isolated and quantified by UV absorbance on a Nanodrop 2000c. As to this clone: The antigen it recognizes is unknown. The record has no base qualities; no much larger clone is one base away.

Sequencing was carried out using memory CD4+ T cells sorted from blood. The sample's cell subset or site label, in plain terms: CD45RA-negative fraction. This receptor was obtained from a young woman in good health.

The DNA sequence follows: TGTGCCAGCTCACCAGCCCCAGAGAGCTGGGCTGAAGCTTTCTTT. Its translation is CASSPAPESWAEAFF. The chain was built from TRBV18 and TRBJ1-1, with the D gene too uncertain to name. CDR1 and CDR2 are read off the germline V gene as KGHSH and LQKENI. Trimming costs V 2 bases and J 6 bases, and their ends lie 16 bases apart. There are 15 amino acids in the CDR3, from cysteine to phenylalanine inclusive. The CDR3 DNA has 45 bases and is translated from base 1.